The sequence of this T cell receptor beta chain was determined in a study of cytomegalovirus exposure and HLA in healthy donors. Of note for this clone: As yet, its antigen is unknown.

Study-wide results and caveats: In a later analysis, TCR beta V- and J-gene trimming was associated with a missense DCLRE1C variant.

Researchers ran the PCR with 60 Vbeta and 13 Jbeta primers. TCRdb's table, derived via immunoSEQ multiplex PCR, lists solely in-frame clones and lacks some. The sample consists of roughly 68,000 clones, around 79% of them appearing once. This clonotype was sampled from a woman in her thirties in good health and CMV-seropositive. The sequenced sample was PBMCs.

This CDR3 reads CSVADYTTYEQYF. The CDR3 DNA follows: TGCAGCGTTGCGGACTACACTACCTACGAGCAGTACTTC. The chain recombines TRBV29-1 with TRBJ2-7; TRBD2 is a possible D gene (6 bases). V was pared by 4 bases and J by 2 bases, with 12 bases between. The CDR3 spans 13 residues. The V gene's germline CDR1 is SQVTM and CDR2 ANQGSEA.